Sequencing of this TCR beta chain was carried out in a study of vaccination effects on CD4 cells after COVID-19 (dated by TCRdb to about 2022). In terms of the full investigation: In the ViraFEST assay, PBMC were stimulated with viral peptide pools, and antigen-specific CD4+ T cell clonotypes were then identified by expansion using TCR sequencing. A few million PBMC per well were cultured with approximately 10 ug/ml peptides in IMDM containing 5% human AB serum, about 10 IU/ml IL-2 and gentamicin. The full study included ten to eleven COVID-19 convalescent patients and a handful of SARS-CoV-2-naive healthy vaccine recipients. In both COVID-19 convalescent patients and infection-naive vaccine recipients, the study compared SARS-CoV-2 spike-specific CD4+ TCR repertoires from before mRNA vaccination with those from after it. Each participant received two doses of an mRNA SARS-CoV-2 vaccine, either BNT162b2 or mRNA-1273. Cultures from other donors in the study were sequenced with the Oncomine TCR Beta short-read assay on an Illumina iSeq 100.

The library was generated by the immunoSEQ multiplex PCR assay. TCR beta CDR3 sequencing was performed on DNA from the cultured, isolated CD4+ T cells. On the authors' methods: Non-productive TCR sequences were removed and reads were trimmed to the CDR3 region, keeping CDR3s of at least 7 amino acids. Antigen-specific clonotypes were identified using the MANAFEST web app by comparison of expansion in peptide wells against reference cultures. Positive clones required FDR<0.05 expansion versus reference and all other wells, odds ratio above 5, and frequency above 0.1% in two replicate wells. Cross-reactive clonotypes were defined as significantly expanded in SARS-CoV-2 spike wells and in at least one common cold coronavirus spike condition. Levenshtein distance calculated with the stringdist R package was used to assess CDR3 similarity, and unrooted trees were constructed with ape in R 3.6.1. Imported from immuneACCESS, the table was reduced by TCRdb to in-frame sequences with V and J called. These copies leave out some clones; in studies compared against another copy, an unresolved V gene accounts for under half, and the cause of the remainder is not known. The D gene and trimming were derived from the DNA, and the V and J assignments and clone size from that table. Within this sample are approximately 37,000 clones, with approximately 72% of them counted one time only. The top ten constitute 3% of the sample.

General findings and caveats noted by the study authors: Only a small number of convalescent patients were included, and no early post-infection timepoints were available, which limited the study. Among healthy vaccine recipients, nearly all vaccine-induced clones were SARS-CoV-2 mono-reactive, and just 1 of 255 was cross-reactive with common cold coronaviruses. Marked clonal contraction was observed in both infection-induced and vaccine-induced clones at late post-vaccination timepoints, consistent with waning T cell responses.

After approximately eleven days of culture, CD4+ T cells were isolated with the EasySep CD4+ T cell isolation kit. Negative nucleocapsid antibody results before and after vaccination confirmed that the healthy vaccine recipients had no prior SARS-CoV-2 infection. Half of the culture medium was replaced with fresh IL-2-containing medium on days 3 and 7. Unless otherwise noted, each peptide stimulation condition was cultured in triplicate wells. Using Ficoll-Paque Plus gradient centrifugation, PBMC were separated from whole blood and then either used fresh or cryopreserved at -140C. The QIAamp micro DNA kit was used to extract genomic DNA from the cultured CD4+ T cells. As concerns this clone: The antigen it binds to is not known. There are no base qualities to consult, and no much larger clone falls within one base.

Trimming removed 4 bases from V and 0 bases from J; the gene matches leave 15 bases unexplained. The CDR3 runs 18 amino acids, cysteine and phenylalanine included. This entry keeps only the CDR3 DNA: 54 bases, framed from base 1. The germline V gene yields MNHEY for CDR1 and SVGEGT for CDR2. The receptor's source is a human donor who received a COVID-19 vaccine. Here the sequenced sample was CD4+ T cells from PBMCs cultured without peptide, taken before COVID-19 vaccination. The rearrangement joined TRBV6-2 or TRBV6-3 to TRBJ2-7, with TRBD1 identical over 7 junction bases. The sequenced DNA is TGTGCCAGCAGTTCAAGGAGTTTCGGGGACAGACTCTCCTACGAGCAGTACTTC. Its protein reads: CASSSRSFGDRLSYEQYF.